These T cell receptor beta chains were read from a single sample in a study of T-cell memory formation after mild COVID-19. MiXCR, applied by TCRdb to the 5' RACE reads, yields one record per CDR3 protein. In the table there are 200,000 to 250,000 distinct CDR3 sequences, over 8.5% of which are singletons. Sequencing was carried out using PBMCs or a T cell subset sorted from them (not recorded which). The receptor source for this set is a man aged 18 to 29 who had mild COVID-19 (a few samples of this study predate the infection). Cell type and time point are not known. The CDR3 runs from the conserved cysteine through the conserved F or W. The D gene is left open where the match is weak. The listing skips clone size in some rows; elsewhere it reads once, few, many or a size class.

j_call,d_call,v_call,clone_size,cdr3_nt,cdr3_aa
TRBJ1-1,TRBD1,TRBV13,few,TGTGCCAGCAGCTTAGTTCCGGGACAGGGCTCTGAAGCTTTCTTT,CASSLVPGQGSEAFF
TRBJ2-3,.,TRBV6-5,few,TGTGCCAGCAGGGGGATCTCCACAGATACGCAGTATTTT,CASRGISTDTQYF
TRBJ1-6,.,TRBV5-1,.,TGCGCCAGCAGCTTGGCCGGGTTGGATTCACCCCTCCACTTT,CASSLAGLDSPLHF
TRBJ2-3,.,TRBV3-1,.,TGTGCCTCCCGGCGGAGGGCCACAGATACGCAGTATTTT,CASRRRATDTQYF
TRBJ1-1,.,TRBV7-2,.,TGTGCCAGCAGCTCGGAGTTTGAAGCTTTCTTT,CASSSEFEAFF
TRBJ2-2,.,TRBV20-1,.,TGCAGTGCTAGGCAAGCCCCGGGTCAGTTGGGGGCCGGGGAGCTGTTTTTT,CSARQAPGQLGAGELFF
TRBJ1-6,.,TRBV7-6,.,TGTGCCAGCAGCTCAGAGTGGGGGGGCTTCTCACCCCTCCACTTT,CASSSEWGGFSPLHF
TRBJ2-4,.,TRBV6-5,few,TGTGCCAGCAGCGCCGGGGGAGGAAACATTCAGTACTTC,CASSAGGGNIQYF
TRBJ1-6,.,TRBV20-1,few,TGCAGTGCTAGAGGCCTGTATAATTCACCCCTCCACTTT,CSARGLYNSPLHF
TRBJ2-6,.,TRBV7-2,.,TGTGCCAGCAGCTCCCGCCGCTCTGGGGCCAACGTCCTGACTTTC,CASSSRRSGANVLTF
TRBJ2-5,TRBD2,TRBV5-4,.,TGTGCCAGCAGCTTGGGAGTAGCGGGGGCACAAGAGACCCAGTACTTC,CASSLGVAGAQETQYF
TRBJ2-5,TRBD1,TRBV12-3/TRBV12-4,.,TGTGCCAGCAGTCAGGACAGGGTGCTAGAGACCCAGTACTTC,CASSQDRVLETQYF
TRBJ1-3,.,TRBV6-6,.,TGTGCCAGCAGTCTGGATCTGGGACGGCCCCTCTCTGGAAACACCATATATTTT,CASSLDLGRPLSGNTIYF
TRBJ2-7,.,TRBV20-1,.,TGCAGTGCTACCAGCGACTCTCCCTCCTACGAGCAGTACTTC,CSATSDSPSYEQYF
TRBJ2-4,.,TRBV5-4,few,TGTGCCAGCAGCTTGGACTTAGGCACCTCGAGCATTCAGTACTTC,CASSLDLGTSSIQYF
TRBJ2-1,.,TRBV5-6,.,TGTGCCAGCAGCTTGCTACAAGTCTACAATGAGCAGTTCTTC,CASSLLQVYNEQFF
TRBJ2-2,TRBD2,TRBV5-1,many,TGCGCCAGCAGCGCGAGCGGGGGACCGAACACCGGGGAGCTGTTTTTT,CASSASGGPNTGELFF
TRBJ2-1,.,TRBV20-1,.,TGCAGTGCTTCGGAGGGGGGGAACAATGAGCAGTTCTTC,CSASEGGNNEQFF
TRBJ2-5,TRBD1,TRBV27,.,TGTGCCAGCAGTTTATTAATCGGGGACAGCGAGCACTTC,CASSLLIGDSEHF
TRBJ2-5,TRBD2,TRBV3-1,.,TGTGCCAGCAGCCAAGGAACTAGCGGGGATTGGTTTACGGCCCAAGAGACCCAGTACTTC,CASSQGTSGDWFTAQETQYF
TRBJ2-5,.,TRBV6-5,few,TGTGCCAGCAGTTACTCGGCAGGGGCGCGGGAGACCCAGTACTTC,CASSYSAGARETQYF
TRBJ1-6,TRBD1,TRBV6-5,.,TGTGCCAGCAGTTACTCGGCAGGGGGACCATCCTATAATTCACCCCTCCACTTT,CASSYSAGGPSYNSPLHF
TRBJ2-1,.,TRBV5-1,few,TGCGCCAGCAGCTCCCTAAATAGCGATGAGCAGTTCTTC,CASSSLNSDEQFF
TRBJ1-2,TRBD1,TRBV4-2,medium-sized,TGTGCCAGCAGCCTCGTCGGAGGGGACAGGGAGGGCTACTATGGCTACACCTTC,CASSLVGGDREGYYGYTF
TRBJ2-7,TRBD2,TRBV7-2,.,TGTGCCAGCAGCTTACGGACTAGCGCCTACGAGCAGTACTTC,CASSLRTSAYEQYF
TRBJ2-3,.,TRBV27,many,TGTGCCAGCAGCAGACAGGTCTCAGATACGCAGTATTTT,CASSRQVSDTQYF
TRBJ1-2,TRBD1,TRBV9,.,TGTGCCAGCAGCGAGGTGGGACAGGGGATCTACACCTTC,CASSEVGQGIYTF
TRBJ2-6,.,TRBV6-5,.,TGTGCCAGCAGCCCTCGTTATTTGGCGGCGGGCCTAAAGCGTCGGGGGGCCAACGTTCTGACTTTC,CASSPRYLAAGLKRRGANVLTF
TRBJ2-3,.,TRBV20-1,.,TGCAGTGCTAGTGATAGCGCCGGCACAGATACGCAGTATTTT,CSASDSAGTDTQYF
TRBJ2-3,TRBD1,TRBV7-8,many,TGTGCCAGCAGCCCCGGACAGGGGAGTGTTAGTGGCACAGATACGCAGTATTTT,CASSPGQGSVSGTDTQYF
TRBJ1-3,.,TRBV5-1,.,TGCGCCAGCAGCTTGGGCGTCAGGGAAGGAAACACCATATATTTT,CASSLGVREGNTIYF
TRBJ2-7,TRBD1,TRBV11-2,few,TGTGCCAGCAGCTCATCGGGACAGCCCTACGAGCAGTACTTC,CASSSSGQPYEQYF
TRBJ2-3,.,TRBV9,few,TGTGCCAGCAGCCCCGGCGTGGGGAGCACAGATACGCAGTATTTT,CASSPGVGSTDTQYF
TRBJ2-5,.,TRBV5-1,many,TGCGCCAGCAGCTTGGTGGGGGGCTCGATGGAGACCCAGTACTTC,CASSLVGGSMETQYF
TRBJ2-7,.,TRBV6-2/TRBV6-3,.,TGTGCCAGCAGTCCGACCCAATTACCTCGTGCGGCCTACGAGCAGTACTTC,CASSPTQLPRAAYEQYF
TRBJ2-7,TRBD1,TRBV5-1,.,TGCGCCAGCAGCTTGGGCCCGGGGACAGCTCTCGAGCAGTACTTC,CASSLGPGTALEQYF
TRBJ2-3,.,TRBV7-2,.,TGTGCCAGCAGCCAGGGATGGGGAGATACGCAGTATTTT,CASSQGWGDTQYF
TRBJ2-3,.,TRBV7-8,.,TGTGCCAGCAGCCCCAGTGGAGTCGTCACAAGCACAGATACGCAGTATTTT,CASSPSGVVTSTDTQYF
TRBJ1-2,.,TRBV12-3/TRBV12-4,many,TGTGCCAGCAGTCCCCAATCGGGGCACGATGGCTACACCTTC,CASSPQSGHDGYTF
TRBJ1-4,TRBD1,TRBV6-5,few,TGTGCCAGCTCAGGGGGATTTAATGAAAAACTGTTTTTT,CASSGGFNEKLFF
TRBJ1-1,.,TRBV5-6,.,TGTGCCAGCAGCTTGTTAAGCGGGCTGGCTGAAGCTTTCTTT,CASSLLSGLAEAFF
TRBJ2-1,.,TRBV9,many,TGTGCCAGCAGCGTAGGAGGTGAGCAGTTCTTC,CASSVGGEQFF
TRBJ1-1,TRBD1,TRBV5-1,few,TGCGCCAGCAGCTTCGATACAGGGGGCCCGCGCACTGAAGCTTTCTTT,CASSFDTGGPRTEAFF
TRBJ1-2,TRBD1,TRBV6-5,.,TGTGCCAGCAGACCAGACAGGGGGCTAGGCTACACCTTC,CASRPDRGLGYTF
TRBJ1-2,TRBD1,TRBV12-3/TRBV12-4,.,TGTGCCAGCAGTTTAGCGGACTACAGGGGGCCCAACTATGGCTACACCTTC,CASSLADYRGPNYGYTF
TRBJ2-5,TRBD1,TRBV4-3,few,TGCGCCAGCAGCCAAGATCTAGGACAGGGTATGGAGACCCAGTACTTC,CASSQDLGQGMETQYF
TRBJ2-2,.,TRBV7-2,.,TGTGCCAGCAGCTTAGAAGTAAGCGCAGGGAACACCGGGGAGCTGTTTTTT,CASSLEVSAGNTGELFF
TRBJ1-5,TRBD1,TRBV6-1,.,TGTGCCAGCAGTGACAGGGGGGTTAGCAATCAGCCCCAGCATTTT,CASSDRGVSNQPQHF
TRBJ2-1,.,TRBV6-6,.,TGTGCCAGCAGTTACTCGTCGGGGGGCCTGTCGGGGCAGTTCTTC,CASSYSSGGLSGQFF
TRBJ1-2,.,TRBV6-5,few,TGTGCCAGCAGTTACTCGAGAGGGAACTATGGCTACACCTTC,CASSYSRGNYGYTF